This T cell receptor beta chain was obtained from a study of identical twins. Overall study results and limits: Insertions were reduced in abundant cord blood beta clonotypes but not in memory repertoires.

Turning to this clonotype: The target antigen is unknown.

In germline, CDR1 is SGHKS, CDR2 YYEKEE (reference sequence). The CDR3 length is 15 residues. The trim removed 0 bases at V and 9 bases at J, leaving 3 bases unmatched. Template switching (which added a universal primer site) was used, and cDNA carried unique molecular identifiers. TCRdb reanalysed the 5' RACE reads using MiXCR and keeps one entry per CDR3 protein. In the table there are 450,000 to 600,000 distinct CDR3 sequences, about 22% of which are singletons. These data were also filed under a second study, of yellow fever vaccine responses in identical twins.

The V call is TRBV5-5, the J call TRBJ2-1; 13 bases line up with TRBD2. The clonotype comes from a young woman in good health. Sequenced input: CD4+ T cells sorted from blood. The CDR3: CASSLVLAGGLEQFF. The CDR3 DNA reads TGTGCCAGCAGCTTGGTACTAGCGGGAGGGCTTGAGCAGTTCTTC.